Sequencing of this TCR beta chain was carried out in a study of blood T cell repertoires in COVID-19. The table lists this clone with a few counts. Germline values: CDR1 SGHTA, CDR2 FQGTGA. The germline V and J ends were trimmed by 3 bases and 2 bases, with 13 bases remaining between them. The CDR3 sequence is 16 residues long. The repertoire was sequenced with immunoSEQ multiplex PCR; TCRdb's copy has only in-frame clones and lacks some. This sample has a few hundred thousand clones, with about 91% found just once. This chain connects TRBV7-3 to TRBJ2-2; tentative D call: TRBD1 (6 bases). This clonotype was obtained from a woman in her 30s with COVID-19, enrolled during active disease. Source material: peripheral blood. CDR3 in amino acids: CASSLYGTLNTGELFF. The CDR3 DNA reads TGTGCCAGCAGCTTGTACGGGACACTTAACACCGGGGAGCTGTTTTTT.